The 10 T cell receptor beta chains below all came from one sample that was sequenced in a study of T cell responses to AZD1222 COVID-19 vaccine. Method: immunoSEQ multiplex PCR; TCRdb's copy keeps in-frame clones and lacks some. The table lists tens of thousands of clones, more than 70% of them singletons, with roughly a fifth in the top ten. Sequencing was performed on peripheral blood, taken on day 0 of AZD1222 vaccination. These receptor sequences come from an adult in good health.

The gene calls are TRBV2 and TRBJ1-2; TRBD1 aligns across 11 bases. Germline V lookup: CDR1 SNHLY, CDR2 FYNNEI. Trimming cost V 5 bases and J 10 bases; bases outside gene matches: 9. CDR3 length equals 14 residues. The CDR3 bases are TGTGCCAGCAGTCGGGACAGGGGGATTAGGGACTACACCTTC. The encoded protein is CASSRDRGIRDYTF.

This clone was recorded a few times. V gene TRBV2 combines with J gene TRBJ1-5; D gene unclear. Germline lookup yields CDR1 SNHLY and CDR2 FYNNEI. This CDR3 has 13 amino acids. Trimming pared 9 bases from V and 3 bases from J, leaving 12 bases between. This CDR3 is CASSPGNNQPQHF. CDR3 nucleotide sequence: TGTGCCAGTTCGCCGGGAAACAATCAGCCCCAGCATTTT.

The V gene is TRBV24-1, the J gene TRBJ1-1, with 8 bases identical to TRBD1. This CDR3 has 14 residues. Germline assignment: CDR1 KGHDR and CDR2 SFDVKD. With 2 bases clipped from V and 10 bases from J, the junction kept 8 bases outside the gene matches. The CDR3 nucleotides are TGTGCCACCAGTGATTCCACAGGGGGTATCGTAGCTTTCTTT. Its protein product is CATSDSTGGIVAFF.

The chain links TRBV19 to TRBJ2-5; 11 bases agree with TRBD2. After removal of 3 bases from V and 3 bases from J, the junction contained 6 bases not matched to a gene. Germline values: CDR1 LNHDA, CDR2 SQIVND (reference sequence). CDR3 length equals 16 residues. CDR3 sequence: CASSMWPSGGKETQYF. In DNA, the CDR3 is TGTGCCAGTAGTATGTGGCCTAGCGGGGGGAAAGAGACCCAGTACTTC.

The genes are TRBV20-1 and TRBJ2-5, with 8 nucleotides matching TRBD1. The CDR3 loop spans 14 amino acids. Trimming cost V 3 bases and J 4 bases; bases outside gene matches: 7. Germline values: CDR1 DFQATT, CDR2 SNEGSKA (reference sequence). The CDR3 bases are TGCAGTGCTAGTGGACAGGGTACTTTAGAGACCCAGTACTTC. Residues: CSASGQGTLETQYF.

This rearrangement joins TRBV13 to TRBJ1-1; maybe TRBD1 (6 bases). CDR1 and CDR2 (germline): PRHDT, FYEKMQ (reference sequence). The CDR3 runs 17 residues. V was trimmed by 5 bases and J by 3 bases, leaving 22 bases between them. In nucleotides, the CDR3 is TGTGCCAGCAGCCCCTCAGGGGTCGGGGGGATTTACACTGAAGCTTTCTTT. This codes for CASSPSGVGGIYTEAFF.

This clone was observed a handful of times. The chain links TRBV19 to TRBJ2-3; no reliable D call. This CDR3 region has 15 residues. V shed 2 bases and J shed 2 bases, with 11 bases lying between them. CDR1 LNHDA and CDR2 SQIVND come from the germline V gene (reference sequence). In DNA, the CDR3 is TGTGCCAGTAGTATAAGTGTTGCTACCACAGATACGCAGTATTTT. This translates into CASSISVATTDTQYF.

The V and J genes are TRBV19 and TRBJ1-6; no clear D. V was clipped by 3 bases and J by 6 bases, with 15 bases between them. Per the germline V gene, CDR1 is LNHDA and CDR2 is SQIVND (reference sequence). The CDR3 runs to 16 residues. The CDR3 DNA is TGTGCCAGTAGTATGGAGAGGGCACCGATTAATTCACCCCTCCACTTT. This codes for CASSMERAPINSPLHF.

This CDR3 reads CASSLPADRSSYNEQFF. As DNA, the CDR3 is TGTGCCAGCAGCCTCCCTGCCGACCGCAGCTCCTACAATGAGCAGTTCTTC. The chain joins TRBV4-2 to TRBJ2-1; D remains unclear. The V gene lost 4 bases and the J gene lost 0 bases, with 16 bases spanning the gap. This CDR3 has 17 amino acids. Germline V CDR1 and CDR2: LGHNA, YNFKEQ.

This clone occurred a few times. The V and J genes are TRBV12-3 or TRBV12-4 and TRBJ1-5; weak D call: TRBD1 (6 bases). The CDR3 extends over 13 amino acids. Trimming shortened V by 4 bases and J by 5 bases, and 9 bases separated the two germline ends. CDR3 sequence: CASSSRGYQPQHF. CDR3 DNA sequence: TGTGCCAGCAGTTCCAGGGGCTATCAGCCCCAGCATTTT.